The 12 T cell receptor beta chains below were found in one sample sequenced in a study of CD8 T cells in Susac syndrome. Random hexamers were used to reverse transcribe roughly 0.45 to 1 ug of RNA. A single record per CDR3 protein comes from TCRdb applying MiXCR to the immunoSEQ multiplex PCR reads. The table lists around 190,000 distinct CDR3 sequences, approximately 94% of them singletons. What was sequenced was CD4+ T cells from PBMCs. These receptor sequences come from a human donor with Susac syndrome.

The chain is built from TRBV30 and TRBJ1-2; D is unclear. CDR3 size: 12 residues. Trimming removed 3 bases from V and 8 bases from J, with 13 bases in between. Germline V gene data show CDR1 as GTSNPN and CDR2 as SVGIG (reference sequence). The CDR3 DNA reads as TGTGCCTGGAGCCCGAAATTTGGAGGCTACACCTTC. Translation: CAWSPKFGGYTF.

V and J are TRBV5-6 and TRBJ1-2; D unresolved. This CDR3 comprises 15 residues. Trimming cost V 4 bases and J 4 bases, with 17 bases left between them. CDR1 is SGHDT and CDR2 is YYEEEE in the germline V gene. The chain's CDR3 is CASSDIDGRFYGYTF. In DNA form, the CDR3 reads TGTGCCAGCAGCGATATCGACGGACGCTTCTATGGCTACACCTTC.

This sequence joins TRBV30 and TRBJ1-6, with D possibly being TRBD1 (5 bases). The CDR3 has 13 residues. The germline V gene has CDR1 GTSNPN and CDR2 SVGIG (reference sequence). V lost 4 bases and J 7 bases, leaving 11 bases between the germline ends. In DNA, the CDR3 is TGTGCCTGGAAAGGGACGGAGAATTCACCCCTCCACTTT. Protein sequence: CAWKGTENSPLHF.

V and J are TRBV20-1 and TRBJ2-7; 7 bases map to TRBD2. The CDR3 is 15 residues long. The V and J ends lost 0 bases and 0 bases, in that order; junction bases with no gene match: 5. Germline CDR1 DFQATT, CDR2 SNEGSKA (reference sequence). The CDR3: CSARDWGGSSYEQYF. The CDR3 nucleotides read TGCAGTGCTAGAGATTGGGGGGGAAGCTCCTACGAGCAGTACTTC.

This chain links TRBV19 with TRBJ2-7; D tentatively fits TRBD1 or TRBD2 (5 bases each). The CDR3 spans 14 residues. V lost 5 bases and J 5 bases, leaving 16 bases between the germline ends. The germline V gene encodes CDR1 LNHDA and CDR2 SQIVND (reference sequence). The DNA of the CDR3 is TGTGCCAGTAGTGTTCGGGACGGGCAGGACGAGCAGTACTTC. This encodes CASSVRDGQDEQYF.

The chain joins TRBV24-1 to TRBJ2-3; the D gene is possibly TRBD2 (6 bases). Germline V gives CDR1 KGHDR, CDR2 SFDVKD. The CDR3 length is 11 residues. With 9 bases removed from V and 8 bases from J, the gap between germline ends came to 11 bases. The CDR3 sequence is CATADGSTQYF. As DNA, the CDR3 is TGTGCCACCGCGGACGGGAGTACGCAGTATTTT.

This clonotype came up once. The chain uses TRBV20-1 and TRBJ1-1, with D tentatively TRBD1 (5 bases). This CDR3 has 14 residues. V was clipped by 5 bases and J by 0 bases, with 13 bases between them. The germline CDR1 and CDR2 sequences are DFQATT and SNEGSKA (reference sequence). CDR3 loop: CSARYDSMNTEAFF. In DNA form, the CDR3 reads TGCAGTGCTCGCTACGACAGCATGAACACTGAAGCTTTCTTT.

This chain uses TRBV6-2 or TRBV6-3 with TRBJ2-1, with no clear D. Looked up from germline, CDR1 is MNHEY and CDR2 is SVGEGT. Trimming took 6 bases from V and 7 from J, leaving 7 bases between them. The CDR3 sequence is 11 residues long. The CDR3 protein is CASSQLNEQFF. Here the CDR3 DNA reads TGTGCCAGCAGCCAGCTGAATGAGCAGTTCTTC.

J is TRBJ2-1 and V is TRBV4-3; 10 nucleotides align to TRBD2. The CDR3 covers 15 residues. Looked up from germline, CDR1 is LGHNA and CDR2 is YSLEER. With V trimmed by 0 bases and J by 10 bases, 6 bases remained unmatched. DNA for the CDR3: TGCGCCAGCAGCCAAGACCCCGCTAGCGGGGGCGAGCAGTTCTTC. Translated, it gives CASSQDPASGGEQFF.

The chain joins TRBV7-9 to TRBJ2-6; the D gene is possibly TRBD2 (6 bases). The germline V gene encodes CDR1 SEHNR and CDR2 FQNEAQ (reference sequence). The CDR3 is 16 amino acids. V lost 5 bases to trimming and J lost 0 bases, with 11 bases between them. As DNA, the CDR3 is TGTGCCAGCAGCCTGGAGGGACTCTCTGGGGCCAACGTCCTGACTTTC. It yields the protein CASSLEGLSGANVLTF.

V is TRBV5-8 and J is TRBJ2-7; 8 nucleotides match TRBD1. Germline lookup yields CDR1 SGHTS and CDR2 YDEGEE. This CDR3 is built from 12 residues. Unmatched junction bases numbered 7, after V lost 3 bases and J lost 11 bases. CDR3 sequence reads: CASSSAPGQEYF. In DNA, the CDR3 is TGTGCCAGCAGCTCGGCCCCGGGACAGGAGTACTTC.

The genes are TRBV10-3 and TRBJ2-7; D is possibly TRBD2 (5 bases). Germline V gene sequence: CDR1 ENHRY, CDR2 SYGVKD. The CDR3 has 13 residues. V was clipped by 8 bases and J by 4 bases, with 15 bases between them. CDR3 in amino acids: CAIGGSNSYEQYF. The CDR3 DNA sequence: TGTGCCATCGGAGGCAGCAATTCGTACGAGCAGTACTTC.